The clone carrying this T cell receptor beta chain was detected only a few times. This sample was taken from a study of CD8+CD57+ T cells in acquired aplastic anemia. TCR beta VDJ and CDR3 were profiled, and genomic DNA was the template. TCRdb recomputed calls from the reads with MiXCR, one row per CDR3 protein. The sample includes roughly 200,000 distinct CDR3 sequences, more than 60% of them seen just once. The sequenced patients had an expansion of CD8+CD57+ cells seen by flow cytometry. V lost 7 bases and J lost 4, with 11 bases in between. The V gene's germline CDR1 is SGHRS and CDR2 YFSETQ. The CDR3 has 12 residues.

The sample taken for sequencing was sorted CD4+, CD8+, or CD8+CD57+ T cells (not recorded which) from PBMCs. This receptor was identified in a human donor with aplastic anemia. The genes are TRBV5-1 and TRBJ1-2; D call uncertain. This chain's CDR3 is CASSGGTYGYTF. The CDR3 region has the DNA TGCGCCAGCTCTGGCGGTACCTATGGCTACACCTTC.